These 25 T cell receptor beta chains originate from one sample sequenced in a study of molecular identifiers for immune sequencing clone quantification. TCRdb ran MiXCR on the PCR reads and lists one entry per CDR3 protein. The top ten clones hold roughly 1.5% of a sample with some 9,000 distinct CDR3 sequences, around an eighth of them seen once. The sample taken for sequencing was naive CD8+ T cells from blood, with Jurkat cell RNA spiked in. Subset defined: FACS-sorted CD8+CD4-CCR7+CD45RA+ naive T cells. The receptor set was obtained from a human donor in good health. Some libraries in this study had Jurkat cell RNA spiked in.

In regard to this clonotype: This may stem from a read error, because a much larger clone lies one nucleotide away. This sequence joins TRBV7-6 and TRBJ2-1; unclear D gene. The germline CDR1 and CDR2 sequences are SGHVS and FNYEAQ. This CDR3 region has 12 residues. DNA of the CDR3: TGTGCCAGTGTGGATTCCTCCAATGAGCAGTTCTTC. Amino acid sequence: CASVDSSNEQFF.

This clonotype was seen ten or more times. V gene TRBV12-3 or TRBV12-4 combines with J gene TRBJ1-5, with D hard to call. The V end was cut by 1 base, the J end by 2 bases, with 15 bases between. The CDR3 covers 17 residues. CDR3 sequence (DNA): TGTGCCAGCAGTTTAGAACCGGGCGGCTACGGCAATCAGCCCCAGCATTTT. Translating gives CASSLEPGGYGNQPQHF.

This clonotype is medium-sized (0.01 to 0.1%) within its sample. The V gene is TRBV28, the J gene TRBJ2-2; tentative D call: TRBD1 (5 bases). The CDR3 sequence is 15 residues long. The germline gives CDR1 MDHEN, CDR2 SYDVKM. Trimming left V 4 bases short and J 0 bases short, with 9 bases between. The CDR3 here is CASSSGSANTGELFF. CDR3 nucleotide sequence: TGTGCCAGCAGTTCAGGGTCGGCGAACACCGGGGAGCTGTTTTTT.

By share, this clonotype counts as medium-sized (0.01 to 0.1%). The chain recombines TRBV24-1 with TRBJ2-5; no firm D call. CDR3 length: 14 residues. V shed 1 base and J shed 2 bases, with 7 bases lying between them. Germline CDR1 and CDR2: KGHDR and SFDVKD. The CDR3 DNA is TGTGCCACCAGTGATTTCAACGGACAAGAGACCCAGTACTTC. It encodes CATSDFNGQETQYF.

This clonotype appeared many times. The chain couples TRBV10-3 to TRBJ2-6, with D uncertain. Germline CDR1 and CDR2: ENHRY and SYGVKD. The CDR3 extends over 16 amino acids. Trimming left V 3 bases short and J 0 bases short, with 9 bases between. CDR3 DNA sequence: TGTGCCATCAGTGATGCAGCCAACTCTGGGGCCAACGTCCTGACTTTC. As protein: CAISDAANSGANVLTF.

In its sample, this clonotype was seen a few times. Since a much larger clone is just one base distant, this may be a read error. The chain couples TRBV9 to TRBJ1-1; 10 bases are a match to TRBD1. Germline CDR1 SGDLS, CDR2 YYNGEE. This CDR3 is built from 16 residues. CDR3 in amino acids: CASSTHPGTGDTEASF. The CDR3 nucleotides are TGTGCCAGCAGCACACATCCTGGGACAGGGGACACTGAAGCTTCCTTT. Full variable domain (remainder filled in from reference TRBV9 and TRBJ1-1): DSGVTQTPKHLITATGQRVTLRCSPRSGDLSVYWYQQSLDQGLQFLIQYYNGEERAKGNILERFSAQQFPDLHSELNLSSLELGDSALYFCASSTHPGTGDTEASFGQGTRLTVV.

About this clonotype itself: Relative to the germline gene, one junction end is altered; a read error may explain this. This chain connects TRBV6-5 to TRBJ2-2, with TRBD2 identical over 9 bases. CDR1 is MNHEY and CDR2 is SVGAGI in the germline V gene. CDR3 length: 16 amino acids. This CDR3 reads CASTVWVAGVTGELLF. The CDR3 coding sequence is TGTGCCAGCACTGTATGGGTAGCGGGGGTCACCGGGGAGCTGCTTTTT.

This clonotype was seen repeatedly, ten times or more. The chain uses TRBV7-8 and TRBJ1-5; 9 nucleotides line up with TRBD1. J was trimmed by 5 bases and V by 5 bases; bases with no gene match: 4. The CDR3 extends over 14 amino acids. Germline assignment: CDR1 SGHVS and CDR2 FQNEAQ. The CDR3 DNA is TGTGCCAGCAGCACCGGGACAGGGTATCAGCCCCAGCATTTT. Amino acid sequence: CASSTGTGYQPQHF. Filled out from reference TRBV7-8 and TRBJ1-5, the complete variable domain reads GAGVSQSPRYKVAKRGQDVALRCDPISGHVSLFWYQQALGQGPEFLTYFQNEAQLDKSGLPSDRFFAERPEGSVSTLKIQRTQQEDSAVYLCASSTGTGYQPQHFGDGTRLSIL.

This clonotype appeared many times. The chain has TRBV5-6 and TRBJ2-7, with D maybe TRBD1 (5 bases). V gave up 2 bases and J gave up 0 bases, with 12 bases separating them. The CDR3 extends over 15 amino acids. Germline CDR1 reads SGHDT; CDR2 reads YYEEEE. The CDR3 DNA follows: TGTGCCAGCAGCTTTGGGGCAGCGATCTCCTACGAGCAGTACTTC. Its translation: CASSFGAAISYEQYF.

This clonotype was detected only once. At one end the junction does not follow the germline gene, possibly because of a read error. The rearrangement links TRBV12-3 or TRBV12-4 to TRBJ2-3, with 13 bases matching TRBD2. The CDR3 extends over 19 amino acids. The CDR3 sequence is CAGSLTPGLAGEGTDTQYF. CDR3 nucleotides: TGTGCCGGCAGTTTAACCCCTGGACTAGCGGGAGAAGGCACAGATACGCAGTATTTT.

This clonotype was seen repeatedly, ten times or more. The chain couples TRBV6-2 or TRBV6-3 to TRBJ2-7, with D hard to call. Trimming removed 2 bases at V and 2 bases at J, with 4 bases between. The CDR3 runs 12 residues. Germline V gene lookup returns CDR1 MNHEY and CDR2 SVGEGT. The DNA for the CDR3 is TGTGCCAGCAGTTACGCGGCCTACGAGCAGTACTTC. The encoded protein is CASSYAAYEQYF.

This clonotype occurred many times. The chain combines TRBV30 with TRBJ2-1; perhaps TRBD1 as D (6 bases). Germline CDR1 GTSNPN, CDR2 SVGIG (reference sequence). The CDR3 consists of 14 residues. The V end lost 6 bases, the J end lost 0 bases, and 12 bases lay between the germline ends. The CDR3 region is CACLTGDSYNEQFF. The CDR3 DNA is TGTGCCTGCTTGACAGGAGACTCCTACAATGAGCAGTTCTTC. The full variable domain, rest sourced from reference TRBV30 and TRBJ2-1, is SQTIHQWPATLVQPVGSPLSLECTVEGTSNPNLYWYRQAAGRGLQLLFYSVGIGQISSEVPQNLSASRPQDRQFILSSKKLLLSDSGFYLCACLTGDSYNEQFFGPGTRLTVL.

This clonotype was recorded at least ten times. The rearrangement uses TRBV7-9 and TRBJ2-1; 10 bases are shared with TRBD2. The CDR3 spans 17 residues. Trimming removed 5 bases from V and 3 bases from J; junction bases left unmatched: 10. The germline V gene encodes CDR1 SEHNR and CDR2 FQNEAQ (reference sequence). The CDR3 DNA reads as TGTGCCAGCAGCCCTGATCTAGCGGGAGAGATCTACAATGAGCAGTTCTTC. Amino acid sequence: CASSPDLAGEIYNEQFF. The variable domain in full, with the rest retrieved from reference TRBV7-9 and TRBJ2-1, is DTGVSQNPRHKITKRGQNVTFRCDPISEHNRLYWYRQTLGQGPEFLTYFQNEAQLEKSRLLSDRFSAERPKGSFSTLEIQRTEQGDSAMYLCASSPDLAGEIYNEQFFGPGTRLTVL.

This clonotype appeared a few times. This chain connects TRBV3-1 to TRBJ2-7; D remains ambiguous. V was trimmed by 0 bases and J by 7 bases, leaving 13 bases between them. Per germline, CDR1 LGHDT and CDR2 YNNKEL (reference sequence). This CDR3 has 14 residues. The CDR3 here is CASSQDPQMGEQYF. Written as DNA, the CDR3 is TGTGCCAGCAGCCAAGATCCCCAGATGGGGGAGCAGTACTTC.

This clonotype was picked up many times. This chain uses TRBV25-1 with TRBJ2-3; D is unresolved. The CDR3 extends over 15 amino acids. Trimming left V 1 base short and J 0 bases short, with 8 bases between. Germline V CDR1 and CDR2: MGHDK, SYGVNS. CDR3 region: CASSESAVSTDTQYF. In nucleotides, the CDR3 is TGTGCCAGCAGTGAATCAGCTGTTAGCACAGATACGCAGTATTTT.

The CDR3 spells CASSQGAPGGSSNQPQHF. In DNA, the CDR3 is TGTGCCAGCAGCCAAGGTGCCCCAGGGGGAAGTAGCAATCAGCCCCAGCATTTT. V is TRBV4-2 and J is TRBJ1-5; 7 positions match TRBD1. The CDR3 contains 18 residues. The V segment lost 1 base and the J segment 0 bases; nucleotides outside the gene matches: 9. Per germline, CDR1 LGHNA and CDR2 YNFKEQ.

This clonotype is labeled medium-sized. The chain uses TRBV2 and TRBJ2-3; TRBD2 aligns across 8 bases. CDR3 length: 15 residues. CDR1 is SNHLY and CDR2 is FYNNEI in the germline V gene. J was trimmed by 2 bases and V by 6 bases; bases with no gene match: 7. The CDR3 reads CASREILAATDTQYF. CDR3 nucleotide sequence: TGTGCCAGCAGGGAAATACTAGCGGCCACAGATACGCAGTATTTT.

Many counts were recorded for this clonotype. This sequence joins TRBV7-9 and TRBJ2-6; 7 bases align to TRBD1. With 8 bases clipped from V and 1 base from J, the junction kept 8 bases outside the gene matches. The CDR3 spans 16 residues. The germline V gene encodes CDR1 SEHNR and CDR2 FQNEAQ (reference sequence). The DNA for the CDR3 is TGTGCCAGCCCTCACAACAGGGGATCTGGGGCCAACGTCCTGACTTTC. Protein: CASPHNRGSGANVLTF.

Notes on this clonotype: A much larger clonotype is one base distant, so this may be a read error. V usage is TRBV27 and J usage is TRBJ2-7, with 7 bases matching TRBD1. The CDR3 sequence is 14 residues long. Germline CDR1 is MNHEY and CDR2 is SMNVEV (reference sequence). Trimming cost V 8 bases and J 8 bases; bases outside gene matches: 15. CDR3 DNA sequence: TGTGCCAGCGGATCCCGCACAGGGGCCAACAAGCAGTACTTC. It yields the protein CASGSRTGANKQYF.

This clonotype is deemed medium-sized (0.01 to 0.1%). The chain uses TRBV7-7 and TRBJ2-3; D remains ambiguous. V was cut by 5 bases and J by 2 bases, with 17 bases left in between. The CDR3 has 16 amino acids. In germline, CDR1 is SSHAT, CDR2 FNYEAQ (reference sequence). CDR3 nucleotides: TGTGCCAGCAGCCAAGGGTCAGGAGACTTCACAGATACGCAGTATTTT. Encoded protein: CASSQGSGDFTDTQYF.

In this sample, this clonotype is medium-sized. The V call is TRBV12-3 or TRBV12-4, the J call TRBJ2-3; D call uncertain. The V end lost 3 bases, the J end lost 6 bases, and 7 bases lay between the germline ends. There are 12 residues in the CDR3. Written as DNA, the CDR3 is TGTGCCAGCAGTTTGGGCAGCGATACGCAGTATTTT. Translated: CASSLGSDTQYF.

This clonotype was detected only a few times. Possible read error: a much larger clone is one base away. The chain employs TRBV4-3 and TRBJ2-7; 9 nucleotides agree with TRBD1. CDR3 length: 15 residues. Germline CDR1 reads LGHNA; CDR2 reads YSLEER. The CDR3: CAGSPDRGSSYEQYF. Written as DNA, the CDR3 is TGCGCCGGCAGCCCCGACAGGGGGAGCTCCTACGAGCAGTACTTC.

Ten or more counts support this clonotype. This rearrangement joins TRBV7-9 to TRBJ2-4; D remains ambiguous. CDR1 is SEHNR and CDR2 is FQNEAQ in the germline V gene (reference sequence). This CDR3 is 12 amino acids long. The V end was cut by 8 bases, the J end by 3 bases, with 8 bases between. The CDR3 region is CASGDVKNIQYF. The CDR3 region has the DNA TGTGCCAGCGGGGATGTCAAAAACATTCAGTACTTC.

About this clonotype itself: Just one base apart from a much larger clone, this may be a read error. This sequence joins TRBV12-3 or TRBV12-4 and TRBJ1-2; tentative D call: TRBD1 (6 bases). Trimming removed 3 bases from V and 2 bases from J, with 10 bases in between. CDR3 size: 14 residues. CDR3 amino acids: CASSLDSPNYGYTF. The DNA of the CDR3 is TGTGCCAGCAGTTTGGACAGCCCCAACTATGGCTACACCTTC.

This clonotype counts as medium-sized. The V call is TRBV25-1, the J call TRBJ2-3, with 7 bases lining up with TRBD1. This CDR3 is built from 15 residues. Trimming cost V 5 bases and J 0 bases; bases outside gene matches: 5. CDR1 is MGHDK and CDR2 is SYGVNS in the germline V gene. The chain's CDR3 is CASSTGTASTDTQYF. For the CDR3, the DNA is TGTGCCAGCAGTACCGGGACAGCTAGCACAGATACGCAGTATTTT.